The 5 T cell receptor beta chains in this list originate from one sample, sequenced in a study of early T cells in non-severe SARS-CoV-2 infection (dated by TCRdb to the early 2020s). Preparation of the library involved 5' RACE. For sequencing, a NextSeq 500 was employed. TCRdb's own reprocessing of the public reads used fastp at Q25 and MiXCR and kept productive beta chains. A single entry per CDR3 protein holds the most common genes and DNA from its merged rows. The sample table holds tens of thousands of distinct CDR3 sequences, of which roughly 12% were seen once. The ten largest account for 2.5% to 3% of the sample. Sequenced material: whole blood, taken at baseline. The receptors were sampled from an adult who was a healthcare worker with PCR-confirmed SARS-CoV-2 infection or an uninfected control (not recorded which).

This chain connects TRBV3-2 to TRBJ2-7; TRBD2 is the table's D call, not checked against the DNA. TRBV3-2 represents a pseudogene. The CDR3 consists of 15 residues. The CDR3: CASSQGQREGYEQYF. CDR3 coding DNA: TGTGCCAGCAGCCAAGGCCAGCGGGAGGGCTACGAGCAGTACTTC.

This chain links TRBV7-2 with TRBJ2-6, with 7 bases lining up with TRBD2. CDR1 and CDR2 from the germline V gene are SGHTA and FQGNSA. The CDR3 sequence is 18 residues long. The J segment lost 4 bases and the V segment lost 4 bases, leaving 13 bases of the junction unmatched. CDR3 bases: TGTGCCAGCAGCTCCCGTGGGAGGGGAGAGTCCGGGGCCAACGTCCTGACTTTC. This encodes CASSSRGRGESGANVLTF.

This clonotype appeared many times. This chain links TRBV20-1 with TRBJ2-1; TRBD2 matches 13 bases. Germline V gives CDR1 DFQATT, CDR2 SNEGSKA (reference sequence). This CDR3 comprises 14 residues. V was clipped by 6 bases and J by 7 bases; unmatched bases: 6. As DNA, the CDR3 is TGCAGTGCCCGAGGACTAGCGGGGGATAATGAGCAGTTCTTC. Its protein is CSARGLAGDNEQFF.

V usage is TRBV15 and J usage is TRBJ1-5; D is unclear. The CDR3 has 13 amino acids. V shed 0 bases and J shed 10 bases, with 10 bases lying between them. Per germline, CDR1 LNHNV and CDR2 YYDKDF (reference sequence). The CDR3 reads CATSRDPGSPQHF. DNA for the CDR3: TGTGCCACCAGCAGAGATCCGGGTAGTCCCCAGCATTTT.

This clonotype was found a few times. The genes are TRBV7-8 and TRBJ2-1, with no clear D. This CDR3 is built from 14 residues. Germline V CDR1 and CDR2: SGHVS, FQNEAQ. Trimming took 1 base from V and 8 from J, leaving 12 bases between them. The CDR3 loop reads CASSLEGPLDEQFF. The CDR3 DNA follows: TGTGCCAGCAGCTTAGAAGGGCCTCTGGATGAGCAGTTCTTC.